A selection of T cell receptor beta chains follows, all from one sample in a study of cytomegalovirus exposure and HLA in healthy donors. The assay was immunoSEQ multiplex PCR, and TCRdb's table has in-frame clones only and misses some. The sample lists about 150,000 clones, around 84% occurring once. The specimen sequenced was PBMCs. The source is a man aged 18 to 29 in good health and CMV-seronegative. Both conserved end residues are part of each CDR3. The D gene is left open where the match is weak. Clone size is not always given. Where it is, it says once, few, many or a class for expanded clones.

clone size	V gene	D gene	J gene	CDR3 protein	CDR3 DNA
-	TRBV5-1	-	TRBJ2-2	CASSGRGQVANTGELFF	TGCGCCAGCAGCGGGAGGGGACAGGTCGCGAACACCGGGGAGCTGTTTTTT
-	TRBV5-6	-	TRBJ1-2	CASSPRQDFDYGYTF	TGTGCCAGCAGCCCTAGACAGGACTTCGACTATGGCTACACCTTC
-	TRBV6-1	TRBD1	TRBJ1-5	CASSRNDRANQPQHF	TGTGCCAGCAGTCGCAACGACAGGGCCAATCAGCCCCAGCATTTT
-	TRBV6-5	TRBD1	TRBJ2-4	CASSYSGDRGKNIQYF	TGTGCCAGCAGTTACTCTGGGGACAGGGGCAAAAACATTCAGTACTTC
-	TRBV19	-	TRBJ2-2	CASSIGRGRTGELFF	TGTGCCAGTAGTATAGGGAGGGGGCGGACCGGGGAGCTGTTTTTT
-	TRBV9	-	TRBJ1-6	CASSVEQYNSPLHF	TGTGCCAGCAGCGTAGAACAGTATAATTCACCCCTCCACTTT
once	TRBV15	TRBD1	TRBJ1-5	CATSRDGQGNQPQHF	TGTGCCACCAGCAGGGATGGACAGGGCAATCAGCCCCAGCATTTT
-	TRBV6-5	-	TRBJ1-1	CASSYSRGTLNTEAFF	TGTGCCAGCAGTTACTCGCGGGGGACCTTGAACACTGAAGCTTTCTTT
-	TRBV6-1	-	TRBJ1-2	CASRGGASPFGYTF	TGTGCCAGCAGGGGAGGTGCCAGCCCCTTTGGCTACACCTTC
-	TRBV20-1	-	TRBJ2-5	CSARGGQTQYF	TGCAGTGCTAGGGGGGGGCAGACCCAGTACTTC
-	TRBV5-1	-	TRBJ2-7	CASSSYPLPEQYF	TGCGCCAGCAGCTCTTACCCACTACCCGAGCAGTACTTC
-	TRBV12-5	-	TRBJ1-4	CASGLWGREATNEKLFF	TGTGCTAGTGGTTTATGGGGCAGGGAAGCAACTAATGAAAAACTGTTTTTT
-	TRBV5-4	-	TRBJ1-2	CASTKGQTTNYGYTF	TGTGCCAGCACCAAAGGACAGACGACTAACTATGGCTACACCTTC
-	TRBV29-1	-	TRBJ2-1	CSAGTRTYNEQFF	TGCAGCGCCGGGACAAGAACCTACAATGAGCAGTTCTTC
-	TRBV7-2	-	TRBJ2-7	CASSLNVGRTYEQYF	TGTGCCAGCAGCTTAAACGTCGGCAGGACCTACGAGCAGTACTTC
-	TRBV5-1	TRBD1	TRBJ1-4	CASSSDRSNEKLFF	TGCGCCAGCAGCTCGGACAGGAGTAATGAAAAACTGTTTTTT
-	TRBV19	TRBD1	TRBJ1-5	CASIPGQGNQPQHF	TGTGCCAGTATCCCGGGACAGGGCAATCAGCCCCAGCATTTT
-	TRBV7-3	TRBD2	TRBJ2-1	CASSLNPAGVSYNEQFF	TGTGCCAGCAGCTTAAACCCAGCGGGGGTCTCCTACAATGAGCAGTTCTTC
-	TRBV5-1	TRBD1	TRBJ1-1	CASSLTGVNTEAFF	TGCGCCAGCAGCCTTACAGGGGTGAACACTGAAGCTTTCTTT
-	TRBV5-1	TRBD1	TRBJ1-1	CASSSTGGINTEAFF	TGCGCCAGCAGCTCGACAGGGGGGATAAACACTGAAGCTTTCTTT